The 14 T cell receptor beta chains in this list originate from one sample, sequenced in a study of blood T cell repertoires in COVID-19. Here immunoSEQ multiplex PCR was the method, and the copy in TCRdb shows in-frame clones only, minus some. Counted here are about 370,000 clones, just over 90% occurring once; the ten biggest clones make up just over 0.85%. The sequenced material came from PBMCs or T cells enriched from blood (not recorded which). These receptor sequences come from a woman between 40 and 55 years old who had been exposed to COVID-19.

Here the CDR3 reads CASGLGENTEAFF. As DNA, the CDR3 is TGTGCTAGTGGTTTGGGAGAGAACACTGAAGCTTTCTTT. The chain joins TRBV12-5 to TRBJ1-1; no definite D call. V dropped 1 base and J dropped 1 base, with 4 bases sitting between them. This CDR3 spans 13 amino acids. Germline V gene data show CDR1 as LGHNT and CDR2 as FRNRAP.

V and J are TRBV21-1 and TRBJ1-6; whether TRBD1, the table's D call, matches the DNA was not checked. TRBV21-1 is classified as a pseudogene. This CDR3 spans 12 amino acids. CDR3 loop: CASSKKGAAFSF. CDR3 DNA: TGTGCCAGCAGCAAAAAGGGGGCAGCCTTCTCCTTT.

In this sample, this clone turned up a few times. For the CDR3, the DNA is TGTGCCAGCAGCCGAGCGCAGGGGGGTAGGAACACTGAAGCTTTCTTT. This gives the protein CASSRAQGGRNTEAFF. This chain joins TRBV7-9 and TRBJ1-1; TRBD1 matches at 7 bases. Germline CDR1 reads SEHNR; CDR2 reads FQNEAQ (reference sequence). The CDR3 loop spans 16 amino acids. The trim removed 5 bases at V and 1 base at J, leaving 10 bases unmatched. Together with reference TRBV7-9 and TRBJ1-1, the CDR3 gives the full variable domain: DTGVSQNPRHKITKRGQNVTFRCDPISEHNRLYWYRQTLGQGPEFLTYFQNEAQLEKSRLLSDRFSAERPKGSFSTLEIQRTEQGDSAMYLCASSRAQGGRNTEAFFGQGTRLTVV.

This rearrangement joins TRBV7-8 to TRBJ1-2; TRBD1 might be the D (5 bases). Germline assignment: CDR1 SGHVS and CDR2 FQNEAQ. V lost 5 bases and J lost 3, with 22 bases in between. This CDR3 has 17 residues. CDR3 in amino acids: CASSPSVRGKEDYGYTF. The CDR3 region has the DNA TGTGCCAGCAGCCCCTCGGTACGGGGGAAAGAAGACTATGGCTACACCTTC.

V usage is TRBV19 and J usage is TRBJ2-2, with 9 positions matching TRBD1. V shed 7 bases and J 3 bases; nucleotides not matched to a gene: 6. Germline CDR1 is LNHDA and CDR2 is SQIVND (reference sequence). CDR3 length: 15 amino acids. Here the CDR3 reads CASTPTGGDTGELFF. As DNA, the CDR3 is TGTGCCAGTACTCCGACAGGGGGTGACACCGGGGAGCTGTTTTTT. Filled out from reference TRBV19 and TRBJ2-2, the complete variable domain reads DGGITQSPKYLFRKEGQNVTLSCEQNLNHDAMYWYRQDPGQGLRLIYYSQIVNDFQKGDIAEGYSVSREKKESFPLTVTSAQKNPTAFYLCASTPTGGDTGELFFGEGSRLTVL.

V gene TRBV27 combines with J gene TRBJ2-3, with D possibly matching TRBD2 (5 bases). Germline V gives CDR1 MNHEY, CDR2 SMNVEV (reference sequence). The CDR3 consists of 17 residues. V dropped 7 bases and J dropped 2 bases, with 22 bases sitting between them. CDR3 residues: CASIPGKGGRPTDTQYF. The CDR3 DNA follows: TGTGCCAGCATTCCTGGAAAAGGAGGACGACCCACAGATACGCAGTATTTT.

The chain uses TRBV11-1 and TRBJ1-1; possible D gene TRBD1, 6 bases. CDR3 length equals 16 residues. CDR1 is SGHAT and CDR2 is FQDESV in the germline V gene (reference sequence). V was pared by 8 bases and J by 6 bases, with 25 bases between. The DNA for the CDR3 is TGTGCCAGCGGGATTTCGGGGGGGCGCATCGTTGCTGAAGCTTTCTTT. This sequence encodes CASGISGGRIVAEAFF. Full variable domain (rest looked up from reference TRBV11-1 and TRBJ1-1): EAEVAQSPRYKITEKSQAVAFWCDPISGHATLYWYRQILGQGPELLVQFQDESVVDDSQLPKDRFSAERLKGVDSTLKIQPAELGDSAMYLCASGISGGRIVAEAFFGQGTRLTVV.

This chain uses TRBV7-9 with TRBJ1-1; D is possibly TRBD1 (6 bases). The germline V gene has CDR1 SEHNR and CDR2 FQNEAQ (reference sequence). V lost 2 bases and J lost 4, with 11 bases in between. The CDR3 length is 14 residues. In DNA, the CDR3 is TGTGCCAGCAGCTTACCAGGGGCCGGCACTGAAGCTTTCTTT. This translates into CASSLPGAGTEAFF. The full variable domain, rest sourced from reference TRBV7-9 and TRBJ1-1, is DTGVSQNPRHKITKRGQNVTFRCDPISEHNRLYWYRQTLGQGPEFLTYFQNEAQLEKSRLLSDRFSAERPKGSFSTLEIQRTEQGDSAMYLCASSLPGAGTEAFFGQGTRLTVV.

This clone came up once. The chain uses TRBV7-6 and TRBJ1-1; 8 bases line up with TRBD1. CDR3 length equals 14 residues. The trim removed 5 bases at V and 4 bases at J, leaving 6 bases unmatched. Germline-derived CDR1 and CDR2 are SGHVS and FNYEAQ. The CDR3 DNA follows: TGTGCCAGCAGCCCGCAGGGGGCGGTCACTGAAGCTTTCTTT. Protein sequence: CASSPQGAVTEAFF.

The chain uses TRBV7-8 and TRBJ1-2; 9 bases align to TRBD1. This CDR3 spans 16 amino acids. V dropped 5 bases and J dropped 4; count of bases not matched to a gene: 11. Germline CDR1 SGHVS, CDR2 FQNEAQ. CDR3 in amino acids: CASSPWDRESSYGYTF. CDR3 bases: TGTGCCAGCAGCCCTTGGGACAGGGAATCATCCTATGGCTACACCTTC.

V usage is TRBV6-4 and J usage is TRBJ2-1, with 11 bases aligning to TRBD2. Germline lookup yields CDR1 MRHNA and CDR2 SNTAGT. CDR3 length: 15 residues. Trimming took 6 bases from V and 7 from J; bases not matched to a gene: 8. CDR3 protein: CASSLTSGRPNEQFF. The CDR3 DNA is TGTGCCAGCAGCCTTACTAGCGGGAGACCGAATGAGCAGTTCTTC.

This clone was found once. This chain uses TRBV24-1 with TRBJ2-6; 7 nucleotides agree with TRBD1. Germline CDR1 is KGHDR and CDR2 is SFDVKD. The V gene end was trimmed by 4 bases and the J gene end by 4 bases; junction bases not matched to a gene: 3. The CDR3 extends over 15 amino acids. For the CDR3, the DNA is TGTGCCACCAGTGACCGCAGGGGGGGGGCCAACGTCCTGACTTTC. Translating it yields CATSDRRGGANVLTF.

The CDR3 DNA is TGCGCCAGCAGCTCTACCTTGAACACTGAAGCTTTCTTT. Encoded protein: CASSSTLNTEAFF. The V gene is TRBV5-1, the J gene TRBJ1-1; D is unclear. Trimming shortened V by 3 bases and J by 0 bases, and 6 bases separated the two germline ends. The germline V gene encodes CDR1 SGHRS and CDR2 YFSETQ. The CDR3 loop spans 13 amino acids.

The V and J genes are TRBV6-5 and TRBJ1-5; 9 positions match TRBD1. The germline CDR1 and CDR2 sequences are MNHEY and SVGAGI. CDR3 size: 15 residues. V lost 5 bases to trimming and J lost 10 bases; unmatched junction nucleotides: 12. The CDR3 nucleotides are TGTGCCAGCAGTACCTCCCGGACAGGGGAGGGTCCCCAGCATTTT. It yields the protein CASSTSRTGEGPQHF.